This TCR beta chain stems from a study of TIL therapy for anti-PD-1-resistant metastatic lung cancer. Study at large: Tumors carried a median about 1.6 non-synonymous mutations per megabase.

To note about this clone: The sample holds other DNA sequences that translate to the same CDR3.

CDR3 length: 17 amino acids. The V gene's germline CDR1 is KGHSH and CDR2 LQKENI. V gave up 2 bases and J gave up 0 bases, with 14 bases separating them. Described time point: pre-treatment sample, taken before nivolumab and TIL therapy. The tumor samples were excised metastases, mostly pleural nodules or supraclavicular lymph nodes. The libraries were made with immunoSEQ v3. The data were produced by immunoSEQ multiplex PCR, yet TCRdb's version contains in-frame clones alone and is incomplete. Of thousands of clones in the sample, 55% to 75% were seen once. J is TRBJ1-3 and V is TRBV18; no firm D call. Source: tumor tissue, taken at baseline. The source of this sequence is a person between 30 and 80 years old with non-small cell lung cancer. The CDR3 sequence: CASSPRRPKDSGNTIYF. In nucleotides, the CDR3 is TGTGCCAGCTCACCAAGACGGCCCAAGGACTCTGGAAACACCATATATTTT.